A single sample is the source of the 5 T cell receptor beta chains below, sequenced in a study of Ad26.COV2.S vaccination and SARS-CoV-2 variants. TCRdb keeps only in-frame clones here, not all; method: immunoSEQ multiplex PCR. The sample lists about 400,000 clones, 70% to 90% seen once, with about 1.9% in the top ten. Documented treatment: around 19 received Ad26.COV2.S at low or high dose, single or two shots; roughly 5 received placebo; per-sample allocation not given. Samples were taken on day 63 after the first vaccine or placebo injection. The sample here was peripheral blood, taken in a trial of Ad26.COV2.S vaccine versus placebo. The receptors were gathered from a person aged 18-65 years who received the Ad26.COV2.S COVID-19 vaccine or a placebo.

Here the CDR3 reads CASSPRGGPGGTGELFF. CDR3 bases: TGTGCCAGCTCACCCCGAGGGGGCCCCGGGGGAACCGGGGAGCTGTTTTTT. V is TRBV18 and J is TRBJ2-2, with a tentative D call TRBD1 (7 bases). The germline V and J ends were trimmed by 3 bases and 5 bases, with 19 bases remaining between them. CDR3 length: 17 residues. From germline, CDR1 is KGHSH and CDR2 LQKENI.

The chain recombines TRBV23-1 with TRBJ1-5; D is uncertain. TRBV23-1 is flagged as an ORF with uncertain function. The ends were cut back, 6 bases at V and 7 bases at J, with 16 bases in the middle. This CDR3 is built from 14 residues. The CDR3 DNA reads as TGCGCCAGCAGCCGCACTCGGGCGAAGCAGCCCCAGCATTTT. It translates to CASSRTRAKQPQHF.

CDR3 sequence reads: CAWTRDMNTEAFF. For the CDR3, the DNA is TGTGCCTGGACTCGGGATATGAACACTGAAGCTTTCTTT. The rearrangement joins TRBV30 to TRBJ1-1; D is undetermined. The CDR3 runs to 13 residues. Germline CDR1 and CDR2: GTSNPN and SVGIG (reference sequence). V gave up 4 bases and J gave up 0 bases, with 9 bases separating them.

The chain recombines TRBV2 with TRBJ2-7; 9 bases fit TRBD1. V dropped 6 bases and J dropped 3; count of bases not matched to a gene: 15. There are 17 residues in the CDR3. CDR1 and CDR2 from the germline V gene are SNHLY and FYNNEI. The CDR3 loop reads CASRVLGGDRAIYEQYF. CDR3 nucleotide sequence: TGTGCCAGCAGAGTCCTGGGGGGGGACAGGGCAATCTACGAGCAGTACTTC.

V and J are TRBV18 and TRBJ1-5, with a possible D match to TRBD1 (5 bases). The CDR3 loop spans 14 amino acids. The V gene's germline CDR1 is KGHSH and CDR2 LQKENI. V was clipped by 3 bases and J by 9 bases, with 15 bases between them. CDR3 region: CASSPQIGDGPQHF. CDR3 DNA: TGTGCCAGCTCACCTCAAATAGGGGACGGGCCCCAGCATTTT. The variable domain in full, with the rest retrieved from reference TRBV18 and TRBJ1-5, is NAGVMQNPRHLVRRRGQEARLRCSPMKGHSHVYWYRQLPEEGLKFMVYLQKENIIDESGMPKERFSAEFPKEGPSILRIQQVVRGDSAAYFCASSPQIGDGPQHFGDGTRLSIL.